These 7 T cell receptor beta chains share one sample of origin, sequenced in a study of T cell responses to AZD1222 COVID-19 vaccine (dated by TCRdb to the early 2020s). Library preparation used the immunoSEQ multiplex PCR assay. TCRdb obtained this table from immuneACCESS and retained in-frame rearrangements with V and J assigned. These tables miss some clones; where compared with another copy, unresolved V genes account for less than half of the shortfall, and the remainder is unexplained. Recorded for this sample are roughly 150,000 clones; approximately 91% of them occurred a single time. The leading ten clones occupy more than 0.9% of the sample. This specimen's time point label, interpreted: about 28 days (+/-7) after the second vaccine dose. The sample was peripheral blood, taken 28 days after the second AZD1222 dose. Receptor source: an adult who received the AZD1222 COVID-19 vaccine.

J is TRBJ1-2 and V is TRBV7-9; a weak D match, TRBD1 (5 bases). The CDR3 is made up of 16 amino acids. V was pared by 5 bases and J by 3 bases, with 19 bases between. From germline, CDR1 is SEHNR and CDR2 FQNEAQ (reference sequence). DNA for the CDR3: TGTGCCAGCAGCCGGGGAAGCGGGGGATGGGACTATGGCTACACCTTC. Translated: CASSRGSGGWDYGYTF.

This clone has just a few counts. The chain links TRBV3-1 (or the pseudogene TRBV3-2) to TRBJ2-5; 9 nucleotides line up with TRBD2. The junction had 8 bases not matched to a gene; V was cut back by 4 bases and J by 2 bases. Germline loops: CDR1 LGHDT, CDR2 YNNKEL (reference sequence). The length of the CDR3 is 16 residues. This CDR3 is CASSRGTSSRQETQYF. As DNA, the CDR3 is TGTGCCAGCAGCCGCGGGACTAGCTCGAGACAAGAGACCCAGTACTTC.

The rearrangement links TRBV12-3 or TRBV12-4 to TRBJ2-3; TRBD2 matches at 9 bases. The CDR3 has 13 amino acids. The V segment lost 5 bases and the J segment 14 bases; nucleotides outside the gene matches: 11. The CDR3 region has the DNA TGTGCCAGCAGTCCCTCCCTAGCGGGGAGCATGTATTTT. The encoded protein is CASSPSLAGSMYF.

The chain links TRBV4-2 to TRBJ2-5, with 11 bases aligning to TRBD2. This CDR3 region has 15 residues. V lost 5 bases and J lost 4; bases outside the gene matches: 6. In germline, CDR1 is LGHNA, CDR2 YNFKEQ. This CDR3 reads CASSKPGTSGETQYF. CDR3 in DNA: TGTGCCAGCAGCAAGCCTGGGACTAGCGGAGAGACCCAGTACTTC.

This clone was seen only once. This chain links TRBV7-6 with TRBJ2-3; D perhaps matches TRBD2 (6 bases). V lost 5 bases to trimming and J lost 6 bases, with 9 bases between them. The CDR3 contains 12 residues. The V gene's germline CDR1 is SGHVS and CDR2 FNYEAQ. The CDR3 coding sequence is TGTGCCAGCAGCCTGAGCGGGGATACGCAGTATTTT. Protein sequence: CASSLSGDTQYF.

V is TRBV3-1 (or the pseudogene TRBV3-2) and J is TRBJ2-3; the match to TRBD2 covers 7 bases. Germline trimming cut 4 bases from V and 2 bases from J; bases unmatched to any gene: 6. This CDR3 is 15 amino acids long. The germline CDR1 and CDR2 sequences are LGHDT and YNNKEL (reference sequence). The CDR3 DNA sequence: TGTGCCAGCAGCCCTTGGGGGGGGTCCACAGATACGCAGTATTTT. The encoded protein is CASSPWGGSTDTQYF.

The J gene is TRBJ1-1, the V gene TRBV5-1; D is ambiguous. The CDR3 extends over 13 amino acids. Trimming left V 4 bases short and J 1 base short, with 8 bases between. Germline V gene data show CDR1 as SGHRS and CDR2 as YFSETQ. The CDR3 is CASSVPPNTEAFF. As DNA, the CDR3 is TGCGCCAGCAGCGTACCCCCGAACACTGAAGCTTTCTTT.